These 11 T cell receptor beta chains were all obtained from the same sample, sequenced in a study of radiotherapy plus CTLA-4 blockade in lung cancer (dated by TCRdb to 2017 to 2018). Libraries were made using the immunoSEQ multiplex PCR assay. TCRdb mirrors the immuneACCESS table, restricted to in-frame sequences. Some clones are absent from its copies; in checked studies, under half trace to an unresolved V gene, and the reason for the others is unknown. The sample yields tens of thousands of clones; 60% to 80% were counted once. In total, the top ten clones hold 6.5% to 8.5% of the sample. Sample: peripheral blood, taken from a patient treated with radiotherapy plus ipilimumab. These receptors were obtained from a human donor with non-small cell lung cancer who had stable disease on radiotherapy plus ipilimumab.

This clone was seen more than once but under ten times. V usage is TRBV5-4 and J usage is TRBJ1-1, with D uncertain. Trimming pared 0 bases from V and 8 bases from J, leaving 8 bases between. This CDR3 region has 12 residues. The germline V gene encodes CDR1 SGHNT and CDR2 YYREEE (reference sequence). As DNA, the CDR3 is TGTGCCAGCAGCTTGGTGAATGGCGAAGCTTTCTTT. Amino acids: CASSLVNGEAFF.

The V and J genes are TRBV5-1 and TRBJ2-1, with 9 nucleotides matching TRBD1. The CDR3 runs to 14 residues. The germline CDR1 and CDR2 sequences are SGHRS and YFSETQ. V lost 4 bases, J lost 4 bases, and 3 bases stayed unmatched. The CDR3 DNA is TGCGCCAGCAGCCCGGGACAGGGTTACAATGAGCAGTTCTTC. Protein product: CASSPGQGYNEQFF. The variable domain in full, completed from reference TRBV5-1 and TRBJ2-1, reads KAGVTQTPRYLIKTRGQQVTLSCSPISGHRSVSWYQQTPGQGLQFLFEYFSETQRNKGNFPGRFSGRQFSNSRSEMNVSTLELGDSALYLCASSPGQGYNEQFFGPGTRLTVL.

This sequence joins TRBV29-1 and TRBJ2-7; 8 nucleotides align to TRBD2. The CDR3 sequence is 11 residues long. From germline, CDR1 is SQVTM and CDR2 ANQGSEA. The V and J ends lost 4 bases and 5 bases, in that order; junction bases with no gene match: 1. DNA of the CDR3: TGCAGCGTTGCGGGGGGGAACGAGCAGTACGTC. It specifies CSVAGGNEQYV.

The chain carries TRBV9 and TRBJ2-7, with a tentative D call TRBD1 (6 bases). CDR3 size: 18 residues. Trimming took off 2 bases at V and 1 base at J, with 22 bases between the two ends. Germline V gives CDR1 SGDLS, CDR2 YYNGEE. The CDR3 nucleotides read TGTGCCAGCAGCGTCCCCTTAACAGGGCGTAAGGGGTCCTACGAGCAGTACTTC. It specifies CASSVPLTGRKGSYEQYF.

There are a few counts of this clone. This rearrangement joins TRBV5-6 to TRBJ2-1; 9 nucleotides align to TRBD2. V lost 3 bases, J lost 7 bases, and 5 bases stayed unmatched. The CDR3 contains 14 residues. CDR1 is SGHDT and CDR2 is YYEEEE in the germline V gene. CDR3 protein: CASSYWTSANEQFF. In DNA form, the CDR3 reads TGTGCCAGCAGCTATTGGACTAGCGCTAATGAGCAGTTCTTC.

The V and J genes are TRBV7-9 and TRBJ1-2; TRBD1 matches at 7 bases. CDR1 and CDR2 from the germline V gene are SEHNR and FQNEAQ (reference sequence). Losses at the gene ends were 5 bases for V and 8 bases for J; bases not matched to a gene: 11. The CDR3 loop spans 14 amino acids. The CDR3 sequence is CASSPGGDSNGYTF. CDR3 DNA sequence: TGTGCCAGCAGCCCGGGGGGGGACAGCAACGGCTACACCTTC.

The chain combines TRBV19 with TRBJ2-7; D might be TRBD1 or TRBD2, each matching 5 bases. CDR1 and CDR2 from the germline V gene are LNHDA and SQIVND (reference sequence). CDR3 size: 14 residues. Between the trimmed V and J ends, which lost 6 bases and 2 bases, there was a span of 14 bases. The CDR3 loop is CASSREPLPYEQYF. CDR3 coding DNA: TGTGCCAGTAGCAGGGAGCCTTTACCCTACGAGCAGTACTTC.

The V and J genes are TRBV28 and TRBJ1-6, with a possible D match to TRBD1 (5 bases). This CDR3 is built from 15 residues. Trimming stripped 6 bases from V and 8 bases from J, with 17 bases between. Germline-derived CDR1 and CDR2 are MDHEN and SYDVKM. This CDR3 reads CASSRDPGPYSPLHF. CDR3 bases: TGTGCCAGCAGCCGTGACCCGGGACCCTATTCACCCCTCCACTTT.

This clone was recorded once. The V and J genes are TRBV19 and TRBJ2-3, with 9 bases aligning to TRBD1. Looked up from germline, CDR1 is LNHDA and CDR2 is SQIVND (reference sequence). Germline trimming cut 1 base from V and 3 bases from J; bases unmatched to any gene: 14. This CDR3 is 19 amino acids long. The CDR3 reads CASSIAPGQGGMSTDTQYF. The CDR3 DNA is TGTGCCAGTAGTATAGCCCCGGGACAGGGTGGGATGTCGACAGATACGCAGTATTTT.

V is TRBV5-1 and J is TRBJ1-2; 7 nucleotides line up with TRBD1. Germline V gives CDR1 SGHRS, CDR2 YFSETQ. After removal of 4 bases from V and 0 bases from J, the junction contained 9 bases not matched to a gene. The CDR3 spans 16 residues. The CDR3 sequence: CASSTGQGGSNYGYTF. In DNA form, the CDR3 reads TGCGCCAGCAGCACGGGCCAGGGGGGTTCTAACTATGGCTACACCTTC.

V usage is TRBV19 and J usage is TRBJ2-1; D assignment may be TRBD1 or TRBD2 (5 bases each). The CDR3 totals 13 residues. Germline V CDR1 and CDR2: LNHDA, SQIVND (reference sequence). The V end lost 6 bases, the J end lost 3 bases, and 9 bases lay between the germline ends. The CDR3 loop is CASSLGGYNEQFF. CDR3 DNA: TGTGCCAGTAGCCTTGGGGGCTACAATGAGCAGTTCTTC.